The rows below give T cell receptor beta chains drawn from one sample of a study of regulatory T cells in long-lasting Graves disease. TCRdb called the multiplex PCR reads again in MiXCR, with one record for every CDR3 protein. The repertoire holds 400,000 to 500,000 distinct CDR3 sequences, over 20% seen once, with roughly an eighth in the top ten. Sequences were derived from peripheral blood mononuclear cells (PBMCs), sampled when the disease was refractory, from a patient treated with antithyroid drugs. Every receptor here comes from a female donor with Graves disease. The CDR3 runs from the conserved cysteine through the conserved F or W. Fields, in order: V gene, J gene, D gene, clone size, CDR3 protein, CDR3 DNA. A D gene is named only where the DNA matches it firmly. Some rows have no size entry. The others give once, few or many, or a class for an expanded clone.

V gene: TRBV28
J gene: TRBJ2-7
D gene: NA
clone size: many
CDR3 protein: CASSFTQGMAYEQYF
CDR3 DNA: TGTGCCAGCAGTTTCACACAGGGTATGGCCTACGAGCAGTACTTC

V gene: TRBV25-1
J gene: TRBJ2-5
D gene: NA
clone size: NA
CDR3 protein: CASGVRRGQETQYF
CDR3 DNA: TGTGCCAGCGGTGTTCGGCGGGGACAAGAGACTCAGTACTTC

V gene: TRBV9
J gene: TRBJ2-5
D gene: NA
clone size: few
CDR3 protein: CASSVDIQETQYF
CDR3 DNA: TGTGCCAGCAGCGTAGACATCCAAGAGACCCAGTACTTC

V gene: TRBV7-2
J gene: TRBJ2-3
D gene: TRBD2
clone size: NA
CDR3 protein: CASSHAGTSGSTDTQYF
CDR3 DNA: TGTGCCAGCAGCCACGCGGGGACTAGCGGTAGCACAGATACGCAGTATTTT

V gene: TRBV5-1
J gene: TRBJ2-2
D gene: TRBD2
clone size: NA
CDR3 protein: CASSPRLAGGSGELFF
CDR3 DNA: TGCGCCAGCAGCCCAAGACTAGCGGGAGGATCCGGGGAGCTGTTTTTT

V gene: TRBV5-1
J gene: TRBJ1-2
D gene: NA
clone size: few
CDR3 protein: CASSLSASHYGYTF
CDR3 DNA: TGCGCCAGCAGCCTCTCGGCCAGTCACTATGGCTACACCTTC

V gene: TRBV11-2
J gene: TRBJ1-2
D gene: TRBD1
clone size: many
CDR3 protein: CASSLVVGFVDREGNYGYTF
CDR3 DNA: TGTGCCAGCAGCTTAGTAGTAGGGTTCGTCGACAGGGAAGGGAACTATGGCTACACCTTC

V gene: TRBV5-5
J gene: TRBJ2-2
D gene: NA
clone size: NA
CDR3 protein: CASSVWGTGELFF
CDR3 DNA: TGTGCCAGCAGCGTCTGGGGCACCGGGGAGCTGTTTTTT

V gene: TRBV20-1
J gene: TRBJ2-7
D gene: TRBD2
clone size: NA
CDR3 protein: CSAYQLAGGWGQYF
CDR3 DNA: TGCAGTGCTTACCAGCTAGCGGGAGGGTGGGGGCAGTACTTC

V gene: TRBV28
J gene: TRBJ1-1
D gene: NA
clone size: many
CDR3 protein: CASSRPGPIGAFF
CDR3 DNA: TGTGCCAGCAGCCGTCCGGGCCCCATAGGGGCTTTCTTT

V gene: TRBV10-2
J gene: TRBJ1-1
D gene: NA
clone size: NA
CDR3 protein: CASSGGRMYEAFF
CDR3 DNA: TGCGCCAGCAGTGGGGGACGGATGTATGAAGCTTTCTTT

V gene: TRBV10-3
J gene: TRBJ2-7
D gene: TRBD2
clone size: many
CDR3 protein: CAASGLAGSSYEQYF
CDR3 DNA: TGTGCCGCCTCCGGACTAGCGGGAAGTTCCTACGAGCAGTACTTC

V gene: TRBV28
J gene: TRBJ2-2
D gene: TRBD2
clone size: many
CDR3 protein: CASSFTSGRGFTGELFF
CDR3 DNA: TGTGCCAGCAGTTTCACTAGCGGGAGAGGGTTCACCGGGGAGCTGTTTTTT

V gene: TRBV20-1
J gene: TRBJ1-5
D gene: TRBD1
clone size: NA
CDR3 protein: CSALQGASQPQHF
CDR3 DNA: TGCAGTGCCTTACAGGGGGCCAGTCAGCCCCAGCATTTT

V gene: TRBV28
J gene: TRBJ1-2
D gene: TRBD1
clone size: NA
CDR3 protein: CASRPQGAGGYTF
CDR3 DNA: TGTGCCAGCAGACCTCAGGGGGCGGGGGGCTACACCTTC

V gene: TRBV11-1
J gene: TRBJ1-2
D gene: NA
clone size: many
CDR3 protein: CASSFTQSLGYGYTF
CDR3 DNA: TGTGCCAGCAGCTTCACCCAGTCCTTGGGCTATGGCTACACCTTC

V gene: TRBV28
J gene: TRBJ1-1
D gene: TRBD1
clone size: NA
CDR3 protein: CASSLRTGLPMNTEAFF
CDR3 DNA: TGTGCCAGCAGTTTACGGACAGGCCTTCCCATGAACACTGAGGCTTTCTTT

V gene: TRBV30
J gene: TRBJ2-6
D gene: NA
clone size: NA
CDR3 protein: CAWSRGRSGANVLTF
CDR3 DNA: TGTGCCTGGAGTCGGGGAAGATCTGGGGCCAACGTCCTGACTTTC

V gene: TRBV11-2
J gene: TRBJ2-1
D gene: NA
clone size: few
CDR3 protein: CASSLAGSFGEQFF
CDR3 DNA: TGTGCCAGCAGCTTAGCCGGGAGTTTTGGTGAGCAGTTCTTC

V gene: TRBV7-9
J gene: TRBJ2-2
D gene: TRBD1
clone size: few
CDR3 protein: CASDRETTGELFF
CDR3 DNA: TGTGCCAGCGACAGGGAAACCACCGGGGAGCTGTTTTTT

V gene: TRBV4-1
J gene: TRBJ2-2
D gene: NA
clone size: few
CDR3 protein: CASSPLGDTDAGELFF
CDR3 DNA: TGCGCCAGCAGCCCGCTTGGGGACACGGATGCCGGGGAGCTGTTTTTT

V gene: TRBV20-1
J gene: TRBJ2-7
D gene: TRBD1
clone size: many
CDR3 protein: CSERGQGTEQYF
CDR3 DNA: TGCAGTGAACGGGGACAGGGTACCGAGCAGTACTTC

V gene: TRBV9
J gene: TRBJ1-6
D gene: NA
clone size: many
CDR3 protein: CASNTGSDSPLHF
CDR3 DNA: TGTGCCAGCAACACGGGTTCGGATTCACCCCTCCACTTT

V gene: TRBV20-1
J gene: TRBJ2-3
D gene: NA
clone size: NA
CDR3 protein: CSASSQRTDTQYF
CDR3 DNA: TGCAGTGCTAGTTCGCAGCGCACAGATACGCAGTATTTT

V gene: TRBV20-1
J gene: TRBJ2-5
D gene: NA
clone size: NA
CDR3 protein: CSARDGGVQETQYF
CDR3 DNA: TGCAGTGCTAGAGATGGGGGAGTCCAAGAGACCCAGTACTTC

V gene: TRBV6-1
J gene: TRBJ2-7
D gene: TRBD1
clone size: many
CDR3 protein: CASSEFGTDTYEQYF
CDR3 DNA: TGTGCCAGCAGTGAATTTGGGACAGACACCTACGAGCAGTACTTC

V gene: TRBV28
J gene: TRBJ1-2
D gene: NA
clone size: many
CDR3 protein: CASSLPVGTLNYGYTF
CDR3 DNA: TGTGCCAGCAGTCTACCGGTTGGGACACTTAACTATGGCTACACCTTC

V gene: TRBV2
J gene: TRBJ1-2
D gene: NA
clone size: many
CDR3 protein: CASSRGQNYGYTF
CDR3 DNA: TGTGCCAGCAGCCGCGGACAGAACTATGGCTACACCTTC

V gene: TRBV7-8
J gene: TRBJ1-5
D gene: NA
clone size: few
CDR3 protein: CASSPHSPFGEPQHF
CDR3 DNA: TGTGCCAGCAGCCCACATAGTCCTTTCGGGGAGCCCCAGCATTTT

V gene: TRBV29-1
J gene: TRBJ1-2
D gene: NA
clone size: few
CDR3 protein: CSVPFGGGYTF
CDR3 DNA: TGCAGCGTTCCCTTTGGGGGGGGCTACACCTTC

V gene: TRBV28
J gene: TRBJ2-7
D gene: TRBD2
clone size: NA
CDR3 protein: CASIPAGATYEQYF
CDR3 DNA: TGTGCCAGCATCCCAGCGGGAGCCACCTACGAGCAGTACTTC

V gene: TRBV30
J gene: TRBJ2-7
D gene: NA
clone size: few
CDR3 protein: CAWSALSGYEQYF
CDR3 DNA: TGTGCCTGGAGTGCCCTTAGTGGGTACGAGCAGTACTTC

V gene: TRBV20-1
J gene: TRBJ2-7
D gene: NA
clone size: many
CDR3 protein: CSAELEGTYEQYF
CDR3 DNA: TGCAGTGCCGAACTAGAGGGGACATACGAGCAGTACTTC

V gene: TRBV12-3/TRBV12-4
J gene: TRBJ2-5
D gene: NA
clone size: many
CDR3 protein: CASSSYGETQYF
CDR3 DNA: TGTGCCAGCAGTTCTTACGGAGAGACCCAGTACTTC

V gene: TRBV19
J gene: TRBJ1-2
D gene: NA
clone size: few
CDR3 protein: CASSNTGTDGYTF
CDR3 DNA: TGTGCCAGTAGTAACACAGGAACTGATGGCTACACCTTC

V gene: TRBV11-2
J gene: TRBJ2-5
D gene: NA
clone size: many
CDR3 protein: CASSFSGDQETQYF
CDR3 DNA: TGTGCCAGCAGCTTTTCTGGTGATCAAGAGACCCAGTACTTC

V gene: TRBV5-1
J gene: TRBJ2-7
D gene: NA
clone size: NA
CDR3 protein: CASSFTGRNEQYF
CDR3 DNA: TGTGCCAGCAGCTTTACAGGGAGGAACGAGCAGTACTTC

V gene: TRBV6-1
J gene: TRBJ1-2
D gene: NA
clone size: NA
CDR3 protein: CASSPGIGYTF
CDR3 DNA: TGTGCCAGCAGCCCAGGGATTGGCTACACCTTC

V gene: TRBV28
J gene: TRBJ2-2
D gene: TRBD2
clone size: NA
CDR3 protein: CASSLWISGSDTGELFF
CDR3 DNA: TGTGCCAGCAGTTTATGGATCAGCGGGAGCGACACCGGGGAGCTGTTTTTT

V gene: TRBV20-1
J gene: TRBJ1-1
D gene: TRBD1
clone size: NA
CDR3 protein: CSARTGVNTEAFF
CDR3 DNA: TGCAGTGCTCGAACAGGGGTGAACACTGAAGCTTTCTTT

V gene: TRBV28
J gene: TRBJ1-5
D gene: NA
clone size: many
CDR3 protein: CASSQDNSNQPQHF
CDR3 DNA: TGTGCCAGCAGCCAAGACAATAGCAATCAGCCCCAGCATTTT

V gene: TRBV18
J gene: TRBJ1-2
D gene: NA
clone size: many
CDR3 protein: CASSPEMNYGYTF
CDR3 DNA: TGTGCCAGCTCACCGGAGATGAACTATGGCTACACCTTC

V gene: TRBV10-2
J gene: TRBJ2-7
D gene: NA
clone size: NA
CDR3 protein: CASGEQYF
CDR3 DNA: TGCGCCAGTGGCGAGCAGTACTTC

V gene: TRBV7-9
J gene: TRBJ1-1
D gene: NA
clone size: few
CDR3 protein: CASSLAATNEAFF
CDR3 DNA: TGTGCCAGCAGCTTAGCGGCAACAAATGAAGCTTTCTTT

V gene: TRBV30
J gene: TRBJ2-7
D gene: NA
clone size: NA
CDR3 protein: CAWSVYNTYGDEQYF
CDR3 DNA: TGTGCCTGGAGTGTCTATAACACTTACGGCGACGAGCAGTACTTC

V gene: TRBV11-3
J gene: TRBJ2-5
D gene: TRBD2
clone size: few
CDR3 protein: CASSVTSEETQYF
CDR3 DNA: TGTGCCAGCAGCGTGACTAGCGAGGAGACCCAGTACTTC

V gene: TRBV6-1
J gene: TRBJ2-7
D gene: NA
clone size: few
CDR3 protein: CASNKRTEPYEQYF
CDR3 DNA: TGTGCCAGCAATAAAAGGACGGAACCCTACGAGCAGTACTTC

V gene: TRBV27
J gene: TRBJ2-7
D gene: TRBD2
clone size: NA
CDR3 protein: CASSHSGGSSYEQYF
CDR3 DNA: TGTGCCAGCAGCCATAGCGGGGGAAGCTCCTACGAGCAGTACTTC

V gene: TRBV20-1
J gene: TRBJ2-7
D gene: NA
clone size: many
CDR3 protein: CSAETIPYEQYF
CDR3 DNA: TGCAGTGCTGAGACGATCCCCTACGAGCAGTACTTC

V gene: TRBV18
J gene: TRBJ1-1
D gene: NA
clone size: many
CDR3 protein: CASSPPHTEAFF
CDR3 DNA: TGTGCCAGCTCACCACCACACACTGAAGCTTTCTTT

V gene: TRBV11-2
J gene: TRBJ2-1
D gene: NA
clone size: NA
CDR3 protein: CASSLEGGIGNNEQFF
CDR3 DNA: TGTGCCAGCAGCTTAGAGGGCGGGATAGGGAACAATGAGCAGTTCTTC

V gene: TRBV12-3/TRBV12-4
J gene: TRBJ1-1
D gene: NA
clone size: NA
CDR3 protein: CASSRDTMNTEAFF
CDR3 DNA: TGTGCCAGCAGTAGGGACACTATGAACACTGAAGCTTTCTTT

V gene: TRBV15
J gene: TRBJ2-2
D gene: NA
clone size: few
CDR3 protein: CATSRGGDGELFF
CDR3 DNA: TGTGCCACCAGCAGAGGGGGGGACGGGGAGCTGTTTTTT

V gene: TRBV7-9
J gene: TRBJ2-7
D gene: NA
clone size: many
CDR3 protein: CASSLAAGYEQYF
CDR3 DNA: TGTGCCAGCAGCTTAGCGGCAGGATACGAGCAGTACTTC

V gene: TRBV20-1
J gene: TRBJ2-5
D gene: NA
clone size: many
CDR3 protein: CSAQGAVMRTQYF
CDR3 DNA: TGCAGTGCCCAGGGAGCGGTTATGAGGACCCAGTACTTC

V gene: TRBV19
J gene: TRBJ1-2
D gene: NA
clone size: few
CDR3 protein: CASSTPGPNYGYTF
CDR3 DNA: TGTGCCAGTAGTACTCCGGGGCCAAACTATGGCTACACCTTC

V gene: TRBV3-1
J gene: TRBJ2-7
D gene: TRBD1
clone size: NA
CDR3 protein: CASSLRRQGGYEQYF
CDR3 DNA: TGTGCCAGCAGCCTTAGGCGACAGGGGGGGTACGAGCAGTACTTC

V gene: TRBV5-1
J gene: TRBJ2-5
D gene: TRBD2
clone size: NA
CDR3 protein: CASSRAERGRETQYF
CDR3 DNA: TGCGCCAGCAGCCGAGCGGAGCGGGGGAGAGAGACCCAGTACTTC

V gene: TRBV28
J gene: TRBJ2-2
D gene: NA
clone size: many
CDR3 protein: CASSLGHHIFTGELFF
CDR3 DNA: TGTGCCAGCAGTTTAGGCCACCACATATTCACCGGGGAGCTGTTTTTT